Described below is a single T cell receptor beta chain sequence and its context. Its specificity is not known. The ends were cut back, 4 bases at V and 1 base at J, with 10 bases in the middle. The CDR3 has 14 residues. Looked up from germline, CDR1 is LGHNA and CDR2 is YSLEER. This entry is derived from a study of cytomegalovirus exposure and HLA in healthy donors. Study-wide findings and caveats: The study listed 164 cytomegalovirus-associated TCR beta chains.

The PCR had 60 Vbeta and 13 Jbeta primers. This table comes from immunoSEQ multiplex PCR, and its TCRdb copy is limited to in-frame clones, with some not included. Among 150,000 to 200,000 clones listed, about 85% were seen once. This TCR was sampled from a woman between 50 and 59 years old in good health and CMV-seronegative. What was sequenced was PBMCs. This chain connects TRBV4-3 to TRBJ1-1; tentatively, D is TRBD1 (5 bases). For the CDR3, the DNA is TGCGCCAGCAGCCCACGTCAGGGGAACACTGAAGCTTTCTTT. Its translation is CASSPRQGNTEAFF.